The present entry profiles one T cell receptor (beta chain) with its context. The antigen is not known. This record belongs to a study of monozygotic twins with inflammatory bowel disease. The RNA usage for each TCR library was 3500 ng of total RNA. Each sample had eight separate cDNA synthesis reactions. TCRdb reprocessed the 5' RACE reads; each CDR3 protein has one entry and no DNA is given. The sample table sets out approximately 210,000 distinct CDR3 sequences. The CDR3 consists of 19 residues. Points from the study as a whole: Differing immunosuppressive treatments may have added variability to patient repertoires.

The origin of this receptor is a human donor with ulcerative colitis or Crohn's disease, or a healthy co-twin of an affected twin (not recorded which). The rearrangement uses TRBV12-3 or TRBV12-4 and TRBJ1-1; as DNA is missing, the TRBD1 call by TCRdb cannot be tested. The source material was blood. Here the CDR3 reads CASSSPGTTGIFMNTEAFF.